This section outlines one TCR beta chain sequence together with its context. This clonotype was counted a few times. It lacks a known antigen. No clone much larger than this one lies a single base away; base qualities are absent. Trimming removed 8 bases from V and 3 bases from J; the gene matches leave 7 bases unexplained. There are 15 amino acids in the CDR3, from cysteine to phenylalanine inclusive. The kept DNA is CDR3 alone, 45 bases in frame from the first base. CDR1 MGHDK and CDR2 SYGVNS were looked up in the germline V gene. The source of the sample is a study of T-cell memory formation after mild COVID-19 (dated by TCRdb to about 2021). For the study in its entirety: TCR sequence clusters from the two donors were found to be largely donor specific. In two donors, T-cell clones that expanded and contracted after mild COVID-19 were tracked by sequencing TCRalpha and TCRbeta repertoires over time. Two young, previously healthy adult volunteers, one female and one male, were included in the cohort.

The paper as a whole reports these results and caveats: Contracting CD4+ clones were located mainly in the CM and EM memory subsets, whereas CD8+ clones were found to be enriched in EMRA. The study included only a couple of mild cases, and larger cohorts that include severe cases with pre-infection samples were judged to be necessary. SARS-CoV-2 specificity was not confirmed for the second-wave clones peaking on day 37. Clones contracting from day 15 to 85 had balanced CD4/CD8 phenotypes, while a second wave expanding from day 15 to 37 was biased towards CD4+. Some responding clones were found in pre-infection memory, which suggests that pre-existing cross-reactive memory T cells took part in the SARS-CoV-2 response.

PBMCs were isolated by Ficoll-Paque density gradient centrifugation. TCRdb names Illumina NovaSeq 6000 as the instrument used. cDNA libraries for TCRalpha and TCRbeta were prepared by 5'RACE using constant-segment primers, with sample barcodes and unique molecular identifiers added. Trizol reagent was used to extract RNA from every sample. Libraries were amplified in two PCR steps, with a second sample barcode and Illumina TruSeq adapters added in the second step. Sequencing of libraries was performed on an Illumina NovaSeq with 2 x 150 bp paired-end reads. The study's own analysis went as follows. The reads were demultiplexed and collapsed into UMI-guided consensus sequences using migec v1.2.7. With mixcr v2.1.11, UMI consensuses were aligned to TRA and TRB V and J templates and assembled into clonotypes. Expanded or contracted clonotypes were those called significant by both edgeR and NoisET, with noise models trained on biological replicates. For edgeR calls, the thresholds were a false discovery rate-adjusted p below 0.01 and a log2 fold-change of 1. As an exploratory analysis of dynamics, max-normalized trajectories of the 1000 most abundant clonotypes were examined by PCA with hierarchical clustering. Each responding clone was given a CD4 or CD8 phenotype based on the CD4+ and CD8+ repertoires, which had been sequenced separately. TCRdb redid the processing of the public reads, applying fastp at Q25 and MiXCR, and retained in-frame beta chains. Each entry merges the rows of one CDR3 protein and shows their most common DNA and genes. It is TCRdb's table, rather than the study itself, that gives the V and J calls and clone size. This sample gives some 330,000 distinct CDR3 sequences in total; under 25% of them show up just once. About 12% of the sample rests with the top ten.

The chain was built from TRBV25-1 and TRBJ1-4, with TRBD1 identical over 9 junction bases. The specimen was PBMCs or a T cell subset sorted from them (not recorded which). The sequence was obtained from an adult woman who had mild COVID-19 (a few samples of this study predate the infection). The sample titles of this study are shuffled in the database, so cell type and time point are left out; the donor was told from shared clones. CDR3 loop: CASGNRQGANEKLFF. The DNA sequence is given as TGTGCCAGCGGGAACCGACAGGGGGCTAATGAAAAACTGTTTTTT.